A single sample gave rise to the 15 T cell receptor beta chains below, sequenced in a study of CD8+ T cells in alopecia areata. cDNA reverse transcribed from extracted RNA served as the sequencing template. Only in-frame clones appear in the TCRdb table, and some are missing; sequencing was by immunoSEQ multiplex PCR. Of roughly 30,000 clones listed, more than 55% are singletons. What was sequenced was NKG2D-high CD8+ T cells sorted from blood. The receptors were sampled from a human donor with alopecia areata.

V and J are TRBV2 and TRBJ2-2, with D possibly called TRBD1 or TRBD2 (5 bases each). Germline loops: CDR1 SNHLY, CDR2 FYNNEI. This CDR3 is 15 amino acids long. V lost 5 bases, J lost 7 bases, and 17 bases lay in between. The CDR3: CASSPGRLGNGELFF. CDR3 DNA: TGTGCCAGCAGTCCGGGACGTCTTGGAAACGGGGAGCTGTTTTTT.

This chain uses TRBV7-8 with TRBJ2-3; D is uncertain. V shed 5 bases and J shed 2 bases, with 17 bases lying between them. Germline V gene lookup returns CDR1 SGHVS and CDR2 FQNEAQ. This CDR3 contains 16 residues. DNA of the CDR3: TGTGCCAGCAGCGAAATGGAACACAAGATCACAGATACGCAGTATTTT. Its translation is CASSEMEHKITDTQYF.

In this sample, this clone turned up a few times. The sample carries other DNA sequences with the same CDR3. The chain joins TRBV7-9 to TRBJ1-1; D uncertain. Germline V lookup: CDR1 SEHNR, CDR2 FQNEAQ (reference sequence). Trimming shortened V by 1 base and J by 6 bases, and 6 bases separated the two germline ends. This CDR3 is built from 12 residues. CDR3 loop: CASSLVGSEAFF. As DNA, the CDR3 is TGTGCCAGCAGCTTAGTAGGGTCTGAAGCTTTCTTT.

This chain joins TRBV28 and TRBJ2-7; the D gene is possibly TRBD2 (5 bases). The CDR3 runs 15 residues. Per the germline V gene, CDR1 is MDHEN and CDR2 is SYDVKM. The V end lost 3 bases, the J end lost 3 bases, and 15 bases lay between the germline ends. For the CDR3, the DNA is TGTGCCAGCAGTTTCCGGGGAACCTACCGCTACGAGCAGTACTTC. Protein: CASSFRGTYRYEQYF. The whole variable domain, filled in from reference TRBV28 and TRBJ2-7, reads DVKVTQSSRYLVKRTGEKVFLECVQDMDHENMFWYRQDPGLGLRLIYFSYDVKMKEKGDIPEGYSVSREKKERFSLILESASTNQTSMYLCASSFRGTYRYEQYFGPGTRLTVT.

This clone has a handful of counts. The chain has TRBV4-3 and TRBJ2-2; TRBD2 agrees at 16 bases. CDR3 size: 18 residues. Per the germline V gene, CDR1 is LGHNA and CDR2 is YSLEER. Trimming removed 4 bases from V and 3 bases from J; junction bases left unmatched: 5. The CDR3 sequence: CASSPGLAGGPDTGELFF. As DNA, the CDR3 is TGCGCCAGCAGCCCGGGACTAGCGGGGGGGCCCGACACCGGGGAGCTGTTTTTT.

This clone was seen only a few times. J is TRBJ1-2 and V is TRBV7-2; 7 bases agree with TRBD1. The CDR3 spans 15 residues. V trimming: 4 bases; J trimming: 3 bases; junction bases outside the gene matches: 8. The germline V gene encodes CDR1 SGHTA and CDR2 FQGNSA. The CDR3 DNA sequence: TGTGCCAGCAGCTCTTCATTCGACAGGGACTATGGCTACACCTTC. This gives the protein CASSSSFDRDYGYTF.

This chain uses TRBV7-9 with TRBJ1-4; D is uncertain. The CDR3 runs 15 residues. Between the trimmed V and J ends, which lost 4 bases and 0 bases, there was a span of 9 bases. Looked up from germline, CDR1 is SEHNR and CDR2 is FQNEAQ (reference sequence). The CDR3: CASSSPAATNEKLFF. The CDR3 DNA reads TGTGCCAGCAGCTCGCCCGCAGCAACTAATGAAAAACTGTTTTTT.

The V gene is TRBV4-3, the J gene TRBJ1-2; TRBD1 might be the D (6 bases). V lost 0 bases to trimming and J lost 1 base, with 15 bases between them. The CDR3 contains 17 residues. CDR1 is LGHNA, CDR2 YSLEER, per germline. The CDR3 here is CASSQDDQGMINYGYTF. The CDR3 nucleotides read TGCGCCAGCAGCCAAGATGACCAGGGGATGATTAACTATGGCTACACCTTC.

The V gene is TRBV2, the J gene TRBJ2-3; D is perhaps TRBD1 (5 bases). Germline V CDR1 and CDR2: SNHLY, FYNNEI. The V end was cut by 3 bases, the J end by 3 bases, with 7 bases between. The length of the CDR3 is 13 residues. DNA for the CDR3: TGTGCCAGCAGTGATCCAGGGACAGATACGCAGTATTTT. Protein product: CASSDPGTDTQYF.

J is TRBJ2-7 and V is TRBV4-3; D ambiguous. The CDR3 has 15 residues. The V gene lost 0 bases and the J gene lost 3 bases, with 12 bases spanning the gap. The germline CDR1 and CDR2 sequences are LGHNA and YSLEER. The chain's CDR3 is CASSQDRGSIYEQYF. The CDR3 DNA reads TGCGCCAGCAGCCAAGATCGCGGCAGTATCTACGAGCAGTACTTC.

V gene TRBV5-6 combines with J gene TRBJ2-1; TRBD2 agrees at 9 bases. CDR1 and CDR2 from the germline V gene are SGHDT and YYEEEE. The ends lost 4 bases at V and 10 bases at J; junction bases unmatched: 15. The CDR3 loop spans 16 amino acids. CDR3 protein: CASSPTLGLAPGEQFF. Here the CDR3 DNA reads TGTGCCAGCAGCCCGACTTTGGGACTAGCCCCTGGAGAGCAGTTCTTC.

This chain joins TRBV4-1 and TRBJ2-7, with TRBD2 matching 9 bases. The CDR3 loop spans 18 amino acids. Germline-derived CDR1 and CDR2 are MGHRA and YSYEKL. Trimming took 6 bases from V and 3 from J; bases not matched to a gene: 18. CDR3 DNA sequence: TGCGCCAGCAGTACCTTCCACTCTAGCGGGGCTATAAACTACGAGCAGTACTTC. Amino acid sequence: CASSTFHSSGAINYEQYF.

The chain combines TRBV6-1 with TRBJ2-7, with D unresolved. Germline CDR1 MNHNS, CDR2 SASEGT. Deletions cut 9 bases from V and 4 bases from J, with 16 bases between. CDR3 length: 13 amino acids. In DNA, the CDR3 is TGTGCCAGTGCGGTCGGTTTGAATTACGAGCAGTACTTC. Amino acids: CASAVGLNYEQYF.

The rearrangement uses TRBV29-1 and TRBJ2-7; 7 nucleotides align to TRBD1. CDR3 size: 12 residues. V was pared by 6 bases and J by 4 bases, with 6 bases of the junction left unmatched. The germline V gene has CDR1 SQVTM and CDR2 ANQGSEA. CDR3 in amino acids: CSVTGTAYEQYF. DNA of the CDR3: TGCAGCGTGACCGGGACAGCGTACGAGCAGTACTTC.

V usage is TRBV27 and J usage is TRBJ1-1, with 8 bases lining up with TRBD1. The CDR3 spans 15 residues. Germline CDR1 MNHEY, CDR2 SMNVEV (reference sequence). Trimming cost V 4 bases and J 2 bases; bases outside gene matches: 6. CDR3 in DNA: TGTGCCAGCAGTTGGGCAGGGGGCTATAACACTGAAGCTTTCTTT. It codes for CASSWAGGYNTEAFF.